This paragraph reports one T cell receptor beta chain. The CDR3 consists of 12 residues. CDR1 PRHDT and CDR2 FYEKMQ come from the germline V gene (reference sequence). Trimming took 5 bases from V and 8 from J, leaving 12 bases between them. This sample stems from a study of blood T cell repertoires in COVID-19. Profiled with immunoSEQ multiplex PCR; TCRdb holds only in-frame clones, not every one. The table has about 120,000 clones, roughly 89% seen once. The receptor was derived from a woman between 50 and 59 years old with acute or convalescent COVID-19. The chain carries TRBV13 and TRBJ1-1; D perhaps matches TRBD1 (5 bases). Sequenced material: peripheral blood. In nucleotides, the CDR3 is TGTGCCAGCAGCCTCCTCAGGACAGAAGCTTTCTTT. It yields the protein CASSLLRTEAFF.